The clone carrying this TCR beta chain was seen many times. No antigen is known for it. Germline V gene data show CDR1 as SGHTA and CDR2 as FQGNSA. The germline V and J ends were trimmed by 2 bases and 1 base, with 9 bases remaining between them. This CDR3 has 14 amino acids. The study reverse transcribed the entire isolated RNA, so it sequenced expressed TCRB transcripts. Clones were read by immunoSEQ multiplex PCR, and TCRdb kept only the in-frame ones, dropping some. Among 130,000 to 150,000 clones, approximately 13% were seen once, and the ten largest hold less than 1.5%. The sample comes from a study of beta chain features in type 1 diabetes. The wider study: There were around 100,000,000 sorted cells examined across all samples. Study results and caveats: Moderately but significantly shorter TCRB CDR3s were found in Type 1 diabetes patients in all four CD4+ subsets. Although PCR might favor shorter templates, it would do so equally in patients and controls.

The rearrangement links TRBV7-2 to TRBJ2-7; D unclear. The TCR comes from a man younger than 35 with type 1 diabetes. The material sequenced was central memory CD4+ T cells from blood. The CDR3 DNA reads TGTGCCAGCAGCTTAACCCCTGATTCCTACGAGCAGTACTTC. As protein: CASSLTPDSYEQYF. The full variable domain, rest sourced from reference TRBV7-2 and TRBJ2-7, is GAGVSQSPSNKVTEKGKDVELRCDPISGHTALYWYRQSLGQGLEFLIYFQGNSAPDKSGLPSDRFSAERTGGSVSTLTIQRTQQEDSAVYLCASSLTPDSYEQYFGPGTRLTVT.